This T cell receptor (beta chain) stems from a study of CD8 T cells in ankylosing spondylitis (dated by TCRdb to between 2016 and 2019). About the full investigation: The study set out to find disease-linked TCR variants by profiling T cell receptor beta repertoires in ankylosing spondylitis patients and healthy donors. In total, the full study cohort was made up of roughly 110 healthy donors and some 26 ankylosing spondylitis patients. Peripheral blood was sampled, and synovial fluid was additionally collected from ankylosing spondylitis patients.

Counted from cysteine to phenylalanine, this CDR3 has 13 amino acids. Of all the DNA, just the CDR3 is kept, 39 bases in frame from base 1. The junction carries 9 bases between V and J, which are trimmed by 2 bases and 5 bases respectively. Looking up the germline V gene (reference sequence) yields CDR1 MNHEY and CDR2 SMNVEV. Study-level results and caveats: In peripheral blood, the disease-linked clones were found at relatively low frequencies and had a CD8+ phenotype. A TCR beta motif made up of several highly homologous amino acid variants appeared to be characteristic of blood from ankylosing spondylitis patients. Some TCR beta motif variants had previously been reported in synovial fluid and blood of reactive arthritis patients, which suggested common disease-initiation mechanisms. The disease-linked clones were reported to be significantly enriched in matched synovial fluid samples from ankylosing spondylitis patients.

The reads were generated on an Illumina HiSeq 2500. Quantitative 5'-RACE with molecular barcodes was used to prepare TCR beta libraries. In the source study's methods: A new computational method, built on a probabilistic model of VDJ rearrangement, was used to identify disease-linked TCR variants. The public reads were run again by TCRdb, first through fastp at Q25 and then through MiXCR, and only productive beta chains were kept. Rows are combined by CDR3 protein, so each entry shows the most common genes and DNA. The V and J calls and clone size are TCRdb's, not the authors'. Within this sample are about 140,000 distinct CDR3 sequences, with roughly 8% of them counted one time only. 7.3% of the sample comes from the top ten. Synovial fluid samples and blood samples obtained from the same ankylosing spondylitis patients were matched. This clonotype was found many times. Which antigen it targets is not known. There are no base qualities to consult, and no much larger clone falls within one base.

This sequence originates from a male donor with ankylosing spondylitis. The sequencing input was synovial fluid, either unsorted or a sorted T cell fraction (not recorded which). The chain couples TRBV27 to TRBJ1-2; too little of a D gene remains to name it. The CDR3 amino acid sequence is: CASSLLDGYGYTF. The sequenced DNA is TGTGCCAGCAGTTTACTGGACGGGTATGGCTACACCTTC.